The rows below give T cell receptor beta chains drawn from one sample of a study of T cell responses to AZD1222 COVID-19 vaccine. Method: immunoSEQ multiplex PCR; TCRdb's copy keeps in-frame clones and lacks some. The data hold 90,000 to 130,000 clones, with over 85% observed a single time. The source was peripheral blood, collected 28 days after the second AZD1222 dose. These receptors were collected from an adult who received the AZD1222 COVID-19 vaccine. The CDR3 runs from the conserved cysteine through the conserved F or W. The D gene is left open where the match is weak. Clone size, where shown, is once, few, many, or a class for clones that have expanded.

CDR3nt: TGTGCCAGCAGCAGGACCGTTTATAATTCACCCCTCCACTTT
CDR3aa: CASSRTVYNSPLHF
d_gene: .
j_gene: TRBJ1-6
abundance: .
v_gene: TRBV6-5

CDR3nt: TGTGCCAGCAGTTACGGAACGGGTGTGGGGGAAAAACTGTTTTTT
CDR3aa: CASSYGTGVGEKLFF
d_gene: .
j_gene: TRBJ1-4
abundance: once
v_gene: TRBV6-5

CDR3nt: TGTGCCAGCAGCGGAGCCGGGACAGGGGGGCAGTACTTC
CDR3aa: CASSGAGTGGQYF
d_gene: TRBD1
j_gene: TRBJ2-7
abundance: .
v_gene: TRBV7-9

CDR3nt: TGTGCCAGCAGTGTAGGACTCGTGAACTATGGCTACACCTTC
CDR3aa: CASSVGLVNYGYTF
d_gene: .
j_gene: TRBJ1-2
abundance: .
v_gene: TRBV5-4

CDR3nt: TGTGCCAGCAGTTACTACAGGGCAGACGCCACTGAAGCTTTCTTT
CDR3aa: CASSYYRADATEAFF
d_gene: .
j_gene: TRBJ1-1
abundance: .
v_gene: TRBV28

CDR3nt: TGTGCCAGCAGCGTCCGAGAGGGGCCCCTCTATGGCTACACCTTC
CDR3aa: CASSVREGPLYGYTF
d_gene: .
j_gene: TRBJ1-2
abundance: .
v_gene: TRBV9

CDR3nt: TGTGCCAGCAGCTTAAATGTCGGTAATTCACCCCTCCACTTT
CDR3aa: CASSLNVGNSPLHF
d_gene: .
j_gene: TRBJ1-6
abundance: once
v_gene: TRBV7-9

CDR3nt: TGTGCCACCAGTGATCGACCGGGACAGGGATCCTGGTTTTCTGACTACGAGCAGTACTTC
CDR3aa: CATSDRPGQGSWFSDYEQYF
d_gene: TRBD1
j_gene: TRBJ2-7
abundance: .
v_gene: TRBV24-1

CDR3nt: TGTGCCAGCAGCTTACCTGGTATGCTAAGTGGCTACACCTTC
CDR3aa: CASSLPGMLSGYTF
d_gene: .
j_gene: TRBJ1-2
abundance: .
v_gene: TRBV7-2

CDR3nt: TGTGCCAGCAGGTCGATCCCGGCTAACTATGGCTACACCTTC
CDR3aa: CASRSIPANYGYTF
d_gene: .
j_gene: TRBJ1-2
abundance: .
v_gene: TRBV28

CDR3nt: TGTGCCAGCTCACCCCCCGTAGGACAGGGGACCGGGGAGCTGTTTTTT
CDR3aa: CASSPPVGQGTGELFF
d_gene: TRBD1
j_gene: TRBJ2-2
abundance: .
v_gene: TRBV18

CDR3nt: TGTGCCAGCAGTTTAAGCGGCAGGGGCTACACCTTC
CDR3aa: CASSLSGRGYTF
d_gene: .
j_gene: TRBJ1-2
abundance: .
v_gene: TRBV12-3/TRBV12-4

CDR3nt: TGTGCCAGCAGTTTATCCGGGACAGGGTTTCAGCCCCAGCATTTT
CDR3aa: CASSLSGTGFQPQHF
d_gene: TRBD1
j_gene: TRBJ1-5
abundance: once
v_gene: TRBV28

CDR3nt: TGTGCCAGTAGTATCCGTAATTCACCCCTCCACTTT
CDR3aa: CASSIRNSPLHF
d_gene: .
j_gene: TRBJ1-6
abundance: .
v_gene: TRBV19

CDR3nt: TGTGCCAGCAGCCCAACACAGGGGGCTGAGACCCAGTACTTC
CDR3aa: CASSPTQGAETQYF
d_gene: TRBD1
j_gene: TRBJ2-5
abundance: few
v_gene: TRBV5-5

CDR3nt: TGTGCCAGCAAATCCTTCCCTACTGTAGCTAATGAAAAACTGTTTTTT
CDR3aa: CASKSFPTVANEKLFF
d_gene: .
j_gene: TRBJ1-4
abundance: .
v_gene: TRBV27

CDR3nt: TGTGCCAGCTCAGACACTAGCGGTTCCTACAATGAGCAGTTCTTC
CDR3aa: CASSDTSGSYNEQFF
d_gene: TRBD2
j_gene: TRBJ2-1
abundance: .
v_gene: TRBV18

CDR3nt: TGTGCCAGCTCACCACCGAACAGGGTGCGTGACACCGGGGAGCTGTTTTTT
CDR3aa: CASSPPNRVRDTGELFF
d_gene: .
j_gene: TRBJ2-2
abundance: few
v_gene: TRBV18

CDR3nt: TGTGCCAGCAGTGAAGCTTGGACCAATAGCAATCAGCCCCAGCATTTT
CDR3aa: CASSEAWTNSNQPQHF
d_gene: .
j_gene: TRBJ1-5
abundance: .
v_gene: TRBV6-1

CDR3nt: TGTGCCAGCAGTCGGAGGATTGGTAGCTCCTACAATGAGCAGTTCTTC
CDR3aa: CASSRRIGSSYNEQFF
d_gene: .
j_gene: TRBJ2-1
abundance: .
v_gene: TRBV7-2

CDR3nt: TGTGCCAGCAGTGACTCCCCCACGGCAGGGCTCATGAACACTGAAGCTTTCTTT
CDR3aa: CASSDSPTAGLMNTEAFF
d_gene: .
j_gene: TRBJ1-1
abundance: .
v_gene: TRBV6-4

CDR3nt: TGTGCCAGCACCACAGGGGATGACACCGGGGAGCTGTTTTTT
CDR3aa: CASTTGDDTGELFF
d_gene: TRBD1
j_gene: TRBJ2-2
abundance: .
v_gene: TRBV5-4

CDR3nt: TGTGCCAGCAGCCAACCAGCCTCAAACACCATATATTTT
CDR3aa: CASSQPASNTIYF
d_gene: .
j_gene: TRBJ1-3
abundance: .
v_gene: TRBV3-1/TRBV3-2

CDR3nt: TGTGCCACCTTTGGGGCGGGAGTAAGGCATGAGCAGTTCTTC
CDR3aa: CATFGAGVRHEQFF
d_gene: TRBD2
j_gene: TRBJ2-1
abundance: .
v_gene: TRBV19

CDR3nt: TGCGCCAGCAGCCCCCGGACAGGTGTTGGGGGCCACGAGCAGTACTTC
CDR3aa: CASSPRTGVGGHEQYF
d_gene: TRBD1
j_gene: TRBJ2-7
abundance: once
v_gene: TRBV5-1

CDR3nt: TGCGCCAGCAGCTTAACAGTTCGGAGTTCTTGGACTGAAGCTTTCTTT
CDR3aa: CASSLTVRSSWTEAFF
d_gene: .
j_gene: TRBJ1-1
abundance: .
v_gene: TRBV5-1

CDR3nt: TGTGCCATCACCCGGGACTACACCGGGGAGCTGTTTTTT
CDR3aa: CAITRDYTGELFF
d_gene: .
j_gene: TRBJ2-2
abundance: .
v_gene: TRBV2

CDR3nt: TGCGCCAGCAGCCCCCCTAGGGGGACTAGCGGGGAGTATTTT
CDR3aa: CASSPPRGTSGEYF
d_gene: TRBD2
j_gene: TRBJ2-3
abundance: .
v_gene: TRBV5-1

CDR3nt: TGTGCCATCAGTGATCGGGGGGGAAGCACCGGGGAGCTGTTTTTT
CDR3aa: CAISDRGGSTGELFF
d_gene: TRBD2
j_gene: TRBJ2-2
abundance: once
v_gene: TRBV10-3

CDR3nt: TGTGCCAGCAGCACCTCCGGGACAGGGGGCGCGGATACGCAGTATTTT
CDR3aa: CASSTSGTGGADTQYF
d_gene: TRBD1
j_gene: TRBJ2-3
abundance: once
v_gene: TRBV9

CDR3nt: TGTGCCAGTAGTATAAACACATATAGCAATCAGCCCCAGCATTTT
CDR3aa: CASSINTYSNQPQHF
d_gene: .
j_gene: TRBJ1-5
abundance: once
v_gene: TRBV19

CDR3nt: TGTGCCAGCAGTTTTGGGGCGGGAGGGCCCCAGCATTTT
CDR3aa: CASSFGAGGPQHF
d_gene: .
j_gene: TRBJ1-5
abundance: .
v_gene: TRBV12-3/TRBV12-4

CDR3nt: TGTGCCTGGACCAGATGGGGTAAACCCTACAATGAGCAGTTCTTC
CDR3aa: CAWTRWGKPYNEQFF
d_gene: .
j_gene: TRBJ2-1
abundance: .
v_gene: TRBV30

CDR3nt: TGTGCCAGTGGAGGGCCCCCCCCCGCCGGGGAGCTGTTTTTT
CDR3aa: CASGGPPPAGELFF
d_gene: .
j_gene: TRBJ2-2
abundance: .
v_gene: TRBV19

CDR3nt: TGTGCCAGCAGCCCTCTGTCGGGGCACACAGATACGCAGTATTTT
CDR3aa: CASSPLSGHTDTQYF
d_gene: .
j_gene: TRBJ2-3
abundance: .
v_gene: TRBV9

CDR3nt: TGTGCCAGTACGGACAGCTATAATTCACCCCTCCACTTT
CDR3aa: CASTDSYNSPLHF
d_gene: .
j_gene: TRBJ1-6
abundance: .
v_gene: TRBV9

CDR3nt: TGCGCCAGCAGCTACGGACAGAGCGAAGCTTTCTTT
CDR3aa: CASSYGQSEAFF
d_gene: .
j_gene: TRBJ1-1
abundance: .
v_gene: TRBV5-1

CDR3nt: TGTGCCAGCAGCTTAGCGTCAACCTACGAGCAGTACTTC
CDR3aa: CASSLASTYEQYF
d_gene: .
j_gene: TRBJ2-7
abundance: .
v_gene: TRBV7-8

CDR3nt: TGCGCCAGCAGCTTGGTTGTAGGGAGGAGCGAGCAGTACTTC
CDR3aa: CASSLVVGRSEQYF
d_gene: .
j_gene: TRBJ2-7
abundance: .
v_gene: TRBV5-1

CDR3nt: TGCGCCAGCAGAGCCTTACAGGGGGCACGAGATGGCTACACCTTC
CDR3aa: CASRALQGARDGYTF
d_gene: TRBD1
j_gene: TRBJ1-2
abundance: .
v_gene: TRBV5-1